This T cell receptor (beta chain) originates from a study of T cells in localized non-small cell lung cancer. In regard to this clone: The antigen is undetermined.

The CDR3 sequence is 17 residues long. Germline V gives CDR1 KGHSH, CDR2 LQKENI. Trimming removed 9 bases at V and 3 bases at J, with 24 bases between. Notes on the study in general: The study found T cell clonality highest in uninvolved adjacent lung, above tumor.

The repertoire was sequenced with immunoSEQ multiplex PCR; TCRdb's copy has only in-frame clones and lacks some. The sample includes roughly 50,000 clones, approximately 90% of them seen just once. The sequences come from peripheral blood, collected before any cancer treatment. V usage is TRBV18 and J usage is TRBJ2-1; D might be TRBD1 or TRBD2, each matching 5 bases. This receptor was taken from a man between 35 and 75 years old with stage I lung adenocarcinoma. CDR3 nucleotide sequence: TGTGCCAGTTCTCCCCGGGACCCCCGGAATGTCTACAATGAGCAGTTCTTC. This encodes CASSPRDPRNVYNEQFF.